This TCR beta chain is drawn from a study of Ad26.COV2.S vaccination and SARS-CoV-2 variants. Study-level results: Measurement of non-spike TCR breadth gave similar results in vaccine and placebo recipients.

V was trimmed by 3 bases and J by 3 bases, leaving 9 bases between them. The CDR3 is 13 residues long. Treatment: 19 received Ad26.COV2.S at low or high dose, single or two shots; five or six received placebo; per-sample allocation not given. Each sample was drawn 63 days after the first injection (of vaccine or placebo). Adults aged 18-55 years in Boston included the donor. Assay: immunoSEQ multiplex PCR; the TCRdb copy retains only in-frame clones and omits some. The top ten clones hold around 3.6% of a sample with some 420,000 clones, roughly 88% of them seen once. About this clone: The target antigen is unknown.

This clonotype originated in a person between 18 and 60 years old who received the Ad26.COV2.S COVID-19 vaccine or a placebo. The chain joins TRBV12-3 or TRBV12-4 to TRBJ2-7, with a weak D call TRBD1 (6 bases). Specimen: peripheral blood, collected in a trial of Ad26.COV2.S vaccine versus placebo. The CDR3 coding sequence is TGTGCCAGCAGTTTGGACAGCTTCTACGAGCAGTACTTC. Its translation: CASSLDSFYEQYF.